This TCR beta chain is drawn from a study of T cell repertoires in aging, cancer and after chemotherapy. TRB rearrangements spanning V, D and J were amplified using mixed TRB-A/B primers. TCRdb ran MiXCR on the multiplex PCR reads and lists one entry per CDR3 protein. The table records over 8,500 distinct CDR3 sequences, 25% to 35% of them present only once. The template was genomic DNA from peripheral blood, not RNA. The clonotype was recovered from a human donor in good health. Sequencing used blood.

CDR3 coding DNA: TGTGCCAGCAGCCTATCTGCGGGACAGGGAAAGGGGGCGAATGAAAAACTGTTTTTT. Translation: CASSLSAGQGKGANEKLFF. The V gene is TRBV25-1, the J gene TRBJ1-4; 9 bases are a match to TRBD1. Germline CDR1 is MGHDK and CDR2 is SYGVNS. The V gene end was trimmed by 6 bases and the J gene end by 5 bases; junction bases not matched to a gene: 19. There are 19 residues in the CDR3.